This T cell receptor beta chain came from a study of cytomegalovirus exposure and HLA in healthy donors. The CDR3 runs to 17 residues. Germline CDR1 and CDR2: SGHDT and YYEEEE. V dropped 3 bases and J dropped 3; count of bases not matched to a gene: 9. Researchers ran the PCR with 60 Vbeta and 13 Jbeta primers. Sequencing used immunoSEQ multiplex PCR; TCRdb keeps in-frame clones, though not all of them. This repertoire shows approximately 150,000 clones, 70% to 80% found once; its top ten account for roughly 2.4%. The chain carries TRBV5-6 and TRBJ2-7; 13 bases agree with TRBD2. The source material was PBMCs. This receptor was obtained from a woman aged 18-30 years in good health and CMV-seropositive. The CDR3 here is CASSYTSGGDRHYEQYF. CDR3 DNA: TGTGCCAGCAGCTACACTAGCGGGGGGGATCGACACTACGAGCAGTACTTC.